The 7 T cell receptor beta chains below come from one sample, sequenced in a study of T-cell memory formation after mild COVID-19. Using its own MiXCR run on the 5' RACE reads, TCRdb lists one record per CDR3 protein. Of a few hundred thousand distinct CDR3 sequences in the sample, 24% were seen once. Sequenced: PBMCs or a T cell subset sorted from them (not recorded which). These TCRs come from an adult woman who had mild COVID-19 (a few samples of this study predate the infection). Cell type and time point are not known.

This clonotype was observed a few times. The chain employs TRBV24-1 and TRBJ2-2; 9 bases fit TRBD1. The CDR3 extends over 16 amino acids. Germline V lookup: CDR1 KGHDR, CDR2 SFDVKD. J gave up 5 bases and V 4 bases, and 7 bases lay outside the gene matches. CDR3 bases: TGTGCCACCAGTGACCCCGGGACAGGGTTGACCGGGGAGCTGTTTTTT. Protein: CATSDPGTGLTGELFF.

Here the CDR3 DNA reads TGTGCCAGCACCACGGGCGGCGGGACAGCCACTGAAGCTTTCTTT. It specifies CASTTGGGTATEAFF. The V and J genes are TRBV12-3 or TRBV12-4 and TRBJ1-1; TRBD1 agrees at 7 bases. The CDR3 totals 15 residues. The V and J ends lost 7 bases and 4 bases, in that order; junction bases with no gene match: 12.

This clonotype was counted a few times. The V call is TRBV11-2, the J call TRBJ2-3; D gene uncertain. This CDR3 is 13 amino acids long. Trimming shortened V by 2 bases and J by 6 bases, and 9 bases separated the two germline ends. Germline CDR1 is SGHAT and CDR2 is FQNNGV. CDR3 DNA: TGTGCCAGCAGCTTATACTCCGGTGATACGCAGTATTTT. Translated, it gives CASSLYSGDTQYF.

This chain uses TRBV7-9 with TRBJ2-7; D perhaps matches TRBD2 (6 bases). Germline V lookup: CDR1 SEHNR, CDR2 FQNEAQ (reference sequence). V lost 1 base and J lost 2, with 15 bases in between. The length of the CDR3 is 16 residues. The CDR3 DNA is TGTGCCAGCAGCTTAGATTTGGCTAGCGCGCCCTACGAGCAGTACTTC. Protein product: CASSLDLASAPYEQYF.

Only a few counts were recorded for this clonotype. This chain links TRBV7-2 with TRBJ2-1; possibly TRBD1 or TRBD2 for D (5 bases each). The length of the CDR3 is 13 residues. V was trimmed by 5 bases and J by 13 bases, leaving 18 bases between them. CDR1 and CDR2 from the germline V gene are SGHTA and FQGNSA. The CDR3 is CASSLETVGPQFF. CDR3 in DNA: TGTGCCAGCAGCCTAGAGACAGTGGGACCACAGTTCTTC.

The chain carries TRBV5-1 and TRBJ2-1; no firm D call. Per germline, CDR1 SGHRS and CDR2 YFSETQ. The CDR3 is made up of 14 amino acids. The V end was cut by 2 bases, the J end by 9 bases, with 15 bases between. The CDR3 loop reads CASSFSVQSSEQFF. CDR3 sequence (DNA): TGCGCCAGCAGCTTCTCAGTTCAGAGCAGTGAGCAGTTCTTC. Complete variable domain (other parts from reference TRBV5-1 and TRBJ2-1): KAGVTQTPRYLIKTRGQQVTLSCSPISGHRSVSWYQQTPGQGLQFLFEYFSETQRNKGNFPGRFSGRQFSNSRSEMNVSTLELGDSALYLCASSFSVQSSEQFFGPGTRLTVL.

This clonotype came up a few times. J is TRBJ2-7 and V is TRBV20-1, with unresolved D. The germline V gene encodes CDR1 DFQATT and CDR2 SNEGSKA (reference sequence). V was trimmed by 6 bases and J by 2 bases, leaving 14 bases between them. The CDR3 is 13 amino acids. The chain's CDR3 is CSARTRRTYEQYF. In nucleotides, the CDR3 is TGCAGTGCACGAACCAGGCGCACCTACGAGCAGTACTTC.